Described below is a single T cell receptor (beta chain) sequence and its context. The target antigen is unknown. The CDR3 length is 14 residues. V was clipped by 1 base and J by 0 bases, with 7 bases between them. CDR1 LNHDA and CDR2 SQIVND come from the germline V gene (reference sequence). This record comes from a study of cytomegalovirus exposure and HLA in healthy donors. Study-level points and caveats: In an earlier analysis, about 87% or about 30%: the productive usage of most TCR beta V segments. As a later analysis showed, a missense DCLRE1C variant was linked to trimming of TCR beta V- and J-genes.

Primers included in the PCR were 60 Vbeta and 13 Jbeta primers. The method was immunoSEQ multiplex PCR; TCRdb's version includes in-frame clones alone and lacks a portion of them. The data show around 250,000 clones, approximately 82% seen once. The sequenced sample was PBMCs. This receptor was taken from a woman aged 55-75 years in good health and CMV-seropositive. The chain joins TRBV19 to TRBJ2-7, with D hard to call. In DNA form, the CDR3 reads TGTGCCAGTAGTATAGGTGGGCCCTCCTACGAGCAGTACTTC. Encoded protein: CASSIGGPSYEQYF.